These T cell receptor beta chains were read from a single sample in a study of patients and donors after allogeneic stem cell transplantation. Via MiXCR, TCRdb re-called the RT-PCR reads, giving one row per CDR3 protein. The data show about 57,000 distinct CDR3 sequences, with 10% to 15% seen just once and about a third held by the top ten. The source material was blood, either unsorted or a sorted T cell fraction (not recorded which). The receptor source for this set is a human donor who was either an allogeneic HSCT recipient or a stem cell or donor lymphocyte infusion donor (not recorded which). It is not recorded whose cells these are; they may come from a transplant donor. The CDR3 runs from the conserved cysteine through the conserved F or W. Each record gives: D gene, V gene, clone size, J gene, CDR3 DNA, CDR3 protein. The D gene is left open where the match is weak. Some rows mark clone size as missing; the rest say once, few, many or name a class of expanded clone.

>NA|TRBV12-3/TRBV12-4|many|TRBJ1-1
TGTGCCAGCAGCTTCGGGAACACTGAAGCTTTCTTT
CASSFGNTEAFF
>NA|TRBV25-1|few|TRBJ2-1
TGTGCCAGCAGTGATAACGGCAATGAGCAGTTCTTC
CASSDNGNEQFF
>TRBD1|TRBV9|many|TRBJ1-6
TGTGCCAGCAGCGTAGACATAGGGACAGGCAATAATTCACCCCTCCACTTT
CASSVDIGTGNNSPLHF
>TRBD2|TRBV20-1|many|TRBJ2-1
TGCAGTGCCCAAAAGTCAGCGGGAGGGTCCTACAATGAGCAGTTCTTC
CSAQKSAGGSYNEQFF
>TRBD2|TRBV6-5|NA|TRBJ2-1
TGTGCCAGCAGGGGACTAGCGGGAGCGCTCGAGCAGTTCTTC
CASRGLAGALEQFF
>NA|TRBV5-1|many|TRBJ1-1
TGCGCCAGCAGCCAGGTCAGACAAACTGAAGCTTTCTTT
CASSQVRQTEAFF
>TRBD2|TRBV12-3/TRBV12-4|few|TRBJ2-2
TGTGCCAGCAGTCAAACAATGGGGGGGTCCCCCGGGGAGCTGTTTTTT
CASSQTMGGSPGELFF
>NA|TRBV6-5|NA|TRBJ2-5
TGTGCCAGCAGTTACTATTCAGGGGAGTCTAGAGAGACCCAGTACTTC
CASSYYSGESRETQYF
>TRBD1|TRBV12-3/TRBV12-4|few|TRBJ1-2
TGTGCCAGCAGTCGGGACAGGAGGGACTATGGCTACACCTTC
CASSRDRRDYGYTF
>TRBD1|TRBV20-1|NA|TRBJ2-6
TGCAGTGCCGACCGGACAGGGTCAGGGGGGGCCAACGTCCTGACTTTC
CSADRTGSGGANVLTF
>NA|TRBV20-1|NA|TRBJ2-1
TGCAGTGCTGTCTACAGGAGCAGCAATGAGCAGTTCTTC
CSAVYRSSNEQFF
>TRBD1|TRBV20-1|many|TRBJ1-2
TGCAGTGCCTCGACAGGGGATGGCTATGGCTACACCTTC
CSASTGDGYGYTF
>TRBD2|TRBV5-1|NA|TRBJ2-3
TGCGCCAGCAGCTTGGGAGCGGGATCGGATACGCAGTATTTT
CASSLGAGSDTQYF
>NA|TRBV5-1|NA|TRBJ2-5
TGCGCCAGCAGCTTGGGGGCAGGGATTCTGGAGACCCAGTACTTC
CASSLGAGILETQYF
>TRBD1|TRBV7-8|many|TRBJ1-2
TGTGCCAGCAGCCCAGAAGGACAGGGGGCCTTC
CASSPEGQGAF
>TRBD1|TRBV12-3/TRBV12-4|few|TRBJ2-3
TGTGCCAGCAGCATCGGGACAGGGGCGCAGTATTTT
CASSIGTGAQYF
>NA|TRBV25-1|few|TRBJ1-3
TGTGCCAGCAGTGAAGATGGAGATTACCATTTT
CASSEDGDYHF
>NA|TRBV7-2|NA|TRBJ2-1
TGTGCCAGCCGTCATTATGAGCAGTTCTTC
CASRHYEQFF
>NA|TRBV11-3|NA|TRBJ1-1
TGTGCCAGCAGCTTAAGGCAGGGTCCGAACACTGAAGCTTTCTTT
CASSLRQGPNTEAFF
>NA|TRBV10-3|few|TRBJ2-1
TGTGCCATCAGTATGGACCGGGGTCACAATGAGCAGTTCTTC
CAISMDRGHNEQFF
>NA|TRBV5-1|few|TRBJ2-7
TGCGCCAGCAGCTTGGACGGCAGTTTAAGCTCCTACGAGCAGTACTTC
CASSLDGSLSSYEQYF
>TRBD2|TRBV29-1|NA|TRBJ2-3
TGCAGCGTTGAAGATCTGACTAGCGGATTCACAGATACGCAGTATTTT
CSVEDLTSGFTDTQYF
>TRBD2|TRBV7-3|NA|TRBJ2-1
TGTGCCAGCAGCTCCAACGGAGCGGGAGCCTACAATGAGCAGTTCTTC
CASSSNGAGAYNEQFF
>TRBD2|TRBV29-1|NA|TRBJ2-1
TGCAGCGTTGAAGATCCCTACCTAGCGGGAGGACTCTCCGAGGATGAGCAGTTCTTC
CSVEDPYLAGGLSEDEQFF
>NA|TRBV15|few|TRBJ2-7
TGTGCCACCAGCCCCCCGACAGAAGCCTACGAGCAGTACTTC
CATSPPTEAYEQYF
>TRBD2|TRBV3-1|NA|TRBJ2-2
TGTGCCAGCAGCCAGCCCGGGAGGGCCCCCGGGGAGCTGTTTTTT
CASSQPGRAPGELFF
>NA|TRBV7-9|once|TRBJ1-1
TGTGCCAGCAGCTTAGGGGGGACGCTGGTCACTGAAGCTTTCTTT
CASSLGGTLVTEAFF
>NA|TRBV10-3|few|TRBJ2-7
TGTGCCATCAGTGGGCTCAGTGGGTTGGACGAGCAGTACTTC
CAISGLSGLDEQYF
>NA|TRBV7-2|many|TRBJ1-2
TGTGCCAGCAGCTTAGCGTCGGCCTACCAGGGCTACACCTTC
CASSLASAYQGYTF
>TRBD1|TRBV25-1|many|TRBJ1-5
TGTGCCACCCAGACAGGGGGTTGGGATCAGCCCCAGCATTTT
CATQTGGWDQPQHF
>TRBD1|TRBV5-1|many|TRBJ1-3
TGCGCCAGCAGTCCCGACAGGGCTCTTGGAAACACCATATATTTT
CASSPDRALGNTIYF
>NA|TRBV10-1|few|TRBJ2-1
TGCGCCAGCAGTGACTCGAGGTATCTACAGAATGAGCAGTTCTTC
CASSDSRYLQNEQFF
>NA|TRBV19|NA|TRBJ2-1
TGTGCCAGTAGTACCCGACAAGGGCAGTTCTTC
CASSTRQGQFF
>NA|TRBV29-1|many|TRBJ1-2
TGCAGCGTTCTGCGGACAGCACCCTTCCGCTACACCTTC
CSVLRTAPFRYTF
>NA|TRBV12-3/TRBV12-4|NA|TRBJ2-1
TGTGCCAGCAGCTCACTTCTAGGTACAGTCGACAATGAGCAGTTCTTC
CASSSLLGTVDNEQFF
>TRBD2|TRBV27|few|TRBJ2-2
TGTGCCAGCAGTTCCCCGGGACTAGCGGGAGGTAACACCGGGGAGCTGTTTTTT
CASSSPGLAGGNTGELFF
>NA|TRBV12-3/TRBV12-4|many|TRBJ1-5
TGTGCCAGCAGCACAGGAGGGGGTTTGGATCAGCCCCAGCATTTT
CASSTGGGLDQPQHF
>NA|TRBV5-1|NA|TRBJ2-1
TGCGCCAGCAGCCCGATCTCGTTATGGTACAATGAGCAGTTCTTC
CASSPISLWYNEQFF
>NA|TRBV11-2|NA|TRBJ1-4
TGTGCCAGCAGCTACGGCCGTACTAATGAAAAACTGTTTTTT
CASSYGRTNEKLFF
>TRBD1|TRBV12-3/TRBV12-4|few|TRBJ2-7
TGTGCCAGCACCCCTGAGCGGGGACAGGGGGCTAACGAGCAGTACTTC
CASTPERGQGANEQYF
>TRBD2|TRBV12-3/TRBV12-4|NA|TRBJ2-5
TGTGCCAGCAGTACCCTAGCGGGAGACCTCCAAGAGACCCAGTGCTTC
CASSTLAGDLQETQCF
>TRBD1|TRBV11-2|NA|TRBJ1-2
TGTGCCAGCAGCCGTATCAGGGGGCCTTCCTTCTTCTATGGCTACACCTTC
CASSRIRGPSFFYGYTF
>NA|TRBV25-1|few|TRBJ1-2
TGTGCCACATATAGGGGGAACGATGGCTACACCTTC
CATYRGNDGYTF
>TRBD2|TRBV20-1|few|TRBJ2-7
TGCAGTGCTAGTCGACCCGGGACTAGCGGAACCTACGAGCAGTACTTC
CSASRPGTSGTYEQYF
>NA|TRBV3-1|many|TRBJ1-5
TGTGCCAGCAGCCGAGGGAGTTTCAATCAGCCCCAGCATTTT
CASSRGSFNQPQHF
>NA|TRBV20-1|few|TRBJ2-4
TGCAGTGCTCCCTCCCTAGAAAACATTCAGTACTTC
CSAPSLENIQYF